The present T cell receptor beta chain was sequenced within a study of shared T cell receptors in the human thymus. Sequencing was performed with immunoSEQ multiplex PCR; in TCRdb, only in-frame clones are kept and a portion is missing. Of about 610,000 clones in the sample, roughly 90% were seen once. V was clipped by 7 bases and J by 6 bases, with 22 bases between them. CDR1 and CDR2 (germline): LNHDA, SQIVND (reference sequence). This CDR3 is built from 16 residues. A single count supports this clone. These sequences were also reported in another study, on human thymus T cells. According to that study: Thymus tissue was removed during corrective cardiac surgery. Biased V and J segment usage appeared in thymus and peripheral blood. Unrelated individuals were reported by related research to share highly overlapping thymic repertoires.

V is TRBV19 and J is TRBJ2-4; D is possibly TRBD2 (5 bases). This TCR came from a boy younger than two with a congenital heart defect. The sequencing input was thymocytes. The chain's CDR3 is CASTSTRGGLSNIQYF. The DNA for the CDR3 is TGTGCCAGTACTTCCACCCGAGGAGGCCTTTCAAACATTCAGTACTTC. Looking up the rest from reference TRBV19 and TRBJ2-4 gives the full variable domain: DGGITQSPKYLFRKEGQNVTLSCEQNLNHDAMYWYRQDPGQGLRLIYYSQIVNDFQKGDIAEGYSVSREKKESFPLTVTSAQKNPTAFYLCASTSTRGGLSNIQYFGAGTRLSVL.